One T cell receptor (beta chain) is described in this entry. This clone was counted only a few times. The target of this receptor is not known. The sample holds no much larger clone one base away, and base qualities are not on file. Intraepithelial and lamina propria lymphocytes were isolated from graft specimens using dithiothreitol, EDTA incubations and collagenase D digestion. Bulk TCR-beta sequencing was performed on serial intestinal graft biopsy specimens collected as late as 600 days after transplant. This sample was included in a study of graft-versus-host responses after intestinal transplantation (dated by TCRdb to 2020 to 2022). Concerning the study at large: Multivisceral, liver-intestinal, or isolated intestinal transplants were received by the recipients. Every recipient was given anti-thymocyte globulin induction, followed by approximately three years of maintenance tacrolimus and steroids. To identify alloreactive clones, pre-transplant mixed lymphocyte reaction products were sequenced and compared with unstimulated pre-transplant donor and recipient T cells. Samples from a few later patients were sequenced in-house on an Illumina MiSeq with MiXCR processing rather than by the commercial service. A cohort of 24 intestinal transplant recipients, including one retransplant, was enrolled, and 3 patients lacking pretransplant specimens were excluded. After intestinal transplantation, graft-versus-host and host-versus-graft alloreactive T cell clones in the graft, circulation and bone marrow were tracked using bulk TCR-beta CDR3 sequencing. A peak of at least 4% donor T cells among recipient peripheral blood mononuclear cells was the definition used for donor T cell macrochimerism. Overall study outcomes, separate from this receptor: GvH clones turned up in recipient bone marrow, with some appearing earlier in ileal mucosa or blood, a pattern consistent with an intestinal mucosal origin. In patients with donor T cell macrochimerism, the allografts had high GvH to HvG T cell clonal ratios. Early after transplant, declines in HvG clones were associated with peak levels of circulating GvH clones. The relatively low number and heterogeneity of intestinal transplant patients limited the conclusions.

The library was made by the immunoSEQ multiplex PCR assay. Adaptive Biotechnologies carried out high-throughput TCR-beta CDR3 sequencing of genomic DNA for most patients. Regarding the original processing steps: Adaptive's ImmunoSEQ software supplied the TCR sequencing data for roughly 17 patients, while MiXCR and VDJtools were used to process a few other patients. Because the origin of CDR3 nucleotide sequences shared between donor and recipient could not be assigned, those sequences were removed. To count as alloreactive, a clone needed at least 2-fold expansion over unstimulated cells and a minimum CFSE-low frequency of 0.002% (template counts) or 0.001% (read counts). Mappable clones were those detected in sequenced pre-transplant spleen, lymph node, or MLR CFSE-low populations of the donor or recipient. The cumulative frequency of alloreactive clones was calculated as a percentage of all sequences, weighted by copy number. Here the immuneACCESS table is served through TCRdb, limited to in-frame sequences with V and J called. Missing clones are a known gap in these copies; in checked studies unresolved V genes cover under half, and the rest lacks a known reason. V and J calls plus clone size are reproduced from that table; the DNA served to infer D and trimming. Counted in this sample were around 4,900 clones; around four fifths of them appeared once. Of the sample, under 8.5% falls within the top ten clones.

This sequence was found in a human patient who received an intestinal transplant, so some T cells may come from the graft donor. Sequenced here: ileum tissue, sampled approximately 130 days after intestinal transplantation.

The DNA sequence is as follows: TGTGCCAGTAGTACTGACACAGGGGGCTTCGAGACCCAGTACTTC. Its coded protein is CASSTDTGGFETQYF. Rearrangement joined TRBV19 to TRBJ2-5; 9 bases in between match TRBD1. Inclusive of the bounding cysteine and phenylalanine, the CDR3 is 15 residues long. Only the CDR3 portion is preserved as DNA: 45 bases, with reading frame beginning at the first base. V is pruned by 4 bases and J by 5 bases, leaving 8 bases of the junction without a gene match. In the germline V gene (reference sequence), CDR1 corresponds to LNHDA and CDR2 to SQIVND.